This T cell receptor (beta chain) was recovered during a study of human T cells and chemical hapten exposure (dated by TCRdb to the early 2020s). Background for the entire study: For sensitization, 2% DPC in acetone was applied to a 2 cm by 2 cm area of upper inner arm skin. Alopecia areata with under or over 50% scalp involvement, alopecia totalis and alopecia universalis were represented in the patient cohort, which was mostly female. Blood for TCR sequencing was provided by twenty-nine alopecia patients at one to four time points (pre-sensitization, 2, 6 and 24 weeks). Patients additionally received weekly therapeutic DPC doses to the scalp throughout the roughly 25-week study period. Libraries were pooled for sequencing, and variation in per-sample TCR yields was attributed mainly to small differences in library volumes within the pool. Blood was sampled from patients pre-sensitization (week 0) and at 2, 6 and about 24 weeks after DPC sensitization. Patch testing was done on the upper back using Finn chambers containing 0.01% DPC, and results were scored after 6 days according to International Contact Dermatitis Research Group standards. The study tracked peripheral blood TCR repertoire changes in vivo during primary and secondary sensitization to the hapten diphenylcyclopropenone (DPC) in alopecia patients.

The research as a whole found: Repeated subsampling changed both the strength of the expansion versus patch-test correlation and the threshold at which the correlation became significant. The number of PT1 expanded TCRs positively correlated with patch test score, significant at thresholds 8, 16 and 32 but not 4. All patients had alopecia, a presumed autoimmune disease, so their immune response might differ from that of healthy individuals. DPC sensitization did not change the number of TCRs with a frequency above 1 in 1000, and there was no evidence of changes in global repertoire structure. Significantly more large CDR3 similarity clusters were formed by expanded TCRs than by pre-sensitization or healthy control sets, consistent with antigen-driven responses.

What the time point label conveys for this sample: patch test 3, about 24 weeks after DPC sensitization. The meaning of the sample's treatment or condition label: therapeutic diphenylcyclopropenone sensitization with weekly scalp DPC. At every patch-test visit, the blood draw took place before the patch test was put on. To be eligible, patients had to be aged 18 to 70, diagnosed with alopecia and judged suitable for DPC therapy, while pregnant patients were excluded. Total RNA was isolated from unfractionated whole blood collected in Tempus Blood RNA tubes. The germline V gene (reference sequence) specifies SGHAT as CDR1 and FQDESV as CDR2. The CDR3 numbers 14 residues from cysteine through phenylalanine. CDR3 DNA only is kept here, 42 bases in frame from base 1. V has 5 bases trimmed and J has 8 bases trimmed; junction bases matching no gene number 8. In this sample, this clonotype turned up many times. The clone's antigen remains unknown. Base qualities are not recorded, but no much larger clone differs from it by a single base.

The library was produced with RACE. Data came from a NextSeq 500. During library preparation, unique molecular identifiers were attached to individual cDNA molecules so that TCRs could be counted in a quantitative, reproducible way. Both TCR alpha and TCR beta chains were sequenced from each blood RNA sample. The original pipeline was this. A median of approximately 96,000 TCRs per sample was observed, with a range of about 23,224 to 700,000. V, J and CDR3 annotation of the TCR reads was performed with the Decombinator software suite. Every sample was subsampled to the same number of TCRs (28,000) for the PS versus PT1 abundance plots. TCRs were defined as expanded if absent before sensitization and observed at least eight times at the 2-week time point. TCRdb's own reprocessing of the public reads used fastp at Q25 and MiXCR and kept productive beta chains. Under each unique CDR3 protein, matching rows form one entry showing the most common genes and DNA. The V and J calls and clone size are TCRdb's, not the authors'. In all, the sample holds tens of thousands of distinct CDR3 sequences, and 9.9% of those were seen once. Roughly 17% of the sample is held by the ten biggest clonotypes.

This TCR was recovered from a woman aged 40-49 years with alopecia areata. Some clones in this sample may be carry-over from other donors' samples. The sample was whole blood, taken in connection with sensitization to the hapten diphenylcyclopropenone (DPC). The chain couples TRBV11-1 to TRBJ2-1; 8 bases in the junction line up with TRBD2. The sequenced DNA: TGTGCCAGCAGCCCCCAGCGGGGGCTCTATGAGCAGTTCTTC. Its product reads: CASSPQRGLYEQFF.